The entry that follows covers one TCR beta chain sequence. This record belongs to a study of T cell changes during pregnancy in multiple sclerosis. Data came from immunoSEQ multiplex PCR; TCRdb stores just in-frame clones and leaves some out. The sample lists 30,000 to 45,000 clones, 80% to 95% occurring once. This CDR3 is built from 14 residues. V was trimmed by 1 base and J by 9 bases, leaving 13 bases between them. The germline gives CDR1 SGHTA, CDR2 FQGNSA. V is TRBV7-2 and J is TRBJ2-1; tentative D call: TRBD2 (7 bases). The material sequenced was CD4+ T cells from peripheral blood mononuclear cells, taken in the third trimester of pregnancy. The sequence derives from a female donor in good health, enrolled as a control in a pregnancy study. CDR3 amino acids: CASSLGRGAGEQFF. In DNA, the CDR3 is TGTGCCAGCAGCTTAGGACGGGGGGCCGGTGAGCAGTTCTTC. The full variable domain, in which reference TRBV7-2 and TRBJ2-1 provide the parts outside the CDR3, is GAGVSQSPSNKVTEKGKDVELRCDPISGHTALYWYRQSLGQGLEFLIYFQGNSAPDKSGLPSDRFSAERTGGSVSTLTIQRTQQEDSAVYLCASSLGRGAGEQFFGPGTRLTVL.